The next 20 T cell receptor beta chains were all read from a single sample in a study of T cells after yellow fever vaccination. TCRdb redid the calling of the 5' RACE reads with MiXCR, one entry per CDR3 protein. In the table there are 200,000 or so distinct CDR3 sequences, 6% to 8% of which are singletons. Source: CD4+ T cells sorted from PBMCs, taken on the day of the yellow fever booster vaccination. These receptors originate from a man younger than 40 who received the YFV17D yellow fever vaccine.

This clonotype was picked up a small number of times. CDR3 DNA sequence: TGCAGTGCTAGAGTTCAGCTAAATCAGCCCCAGCATTTT. Translation gives CSARVQLNQPQHF. The V call is TRBV20-1, the J call TRBJ1-5; D remains ambiguous. The CDR3 has 13 residues. CDR1 DFQATT and CDR2 SNEGSKA come from the germline V gene (reference sequence). V was clipped by 1 base and J by 4 bases, with 8 bases between them.

V gene TRBV10-3 combines with J gene TRBJ1-5; perhaps TRBD1 as D (5 bases). The CDR3 runs to 15 residues. CDR1 ENHRY and CDR2 SYGVKD come from the germline V gene. Trimming stripped 0 bases from V and 0 bases from J, with 6 bases between. CDR3 loop: CAISESGDSNQPQHF. The CDR3 DNA sequence: TGTGCCATCAGTGAGTCAGGGGATAGCAATCAGCCCCAGCATTTT.

This clonotype was observed many times. The rearrangement joins TRBV6-5 to TRBJ2-1; 8 nucleotides agree with TRBD1. The length of the CDR3 is 18 residues. J gave up 5 bases and V 2 bases, and 14 bases lay outside the gene matches. In germline, CDR1 is MNHEY, CDR2 SVGAGI. The CDR3 sequence: CASSYEGTGQASDNEQFF. In nucleotides, the CDR3 is TGTGCCAGCAGTTACGAGGGGACGGGACAGGCTTCGGACAATGAGCAGTTCTTC.

A few counts support this clonotype. The chain combines TRBV7-2 with TRBJ1-2; a possible D gene is TRBD1 (6 bases). The germline CDR1 and CDR2 sequences are SGHTA and FQGNSA. V was cut by 1 base and J by 12 bases, with 21 bases left in between. The CDR3 length is 15 residues. The CDR3 sequence is CASSLDPGARGVHTF. The CDR3 bases are TGTGCCAGCAGCTTAGACCCGGGGGCGAGAGGTGTCCACACCTTC.

The J gene is TRBJ2-3, the V gene TRBV5-1; D might be TRBD2 (6 bases). The CDR3 has 15 amino acids. The V gene lost 6 bases and the J gene lost 0 bases, with 14 bases spanning the gap. The germline gives CDR1 SGHRS, CDR2 YFSETQ. The CDR3 loop is CASIPGTSSTDTQYF. CDR3 in DNA: TGCGCCAGCATCCCCGGGACTTCTAGCACAGATACGCAGTATTTT.

This clonotype was seen a few times. The chain has TRBV12-3 or TRBV12-4 and TRBJ2-5, with D hard to call. Trimming cost V 0 bases and J 3 bases, with 11 bases left between them. This CDR3 spans 15 amino acids. The CDR3 is CASSLARVTEETQYF. The CDR3 nucleotides are TGTGCCAGCAGTTTAGCGCGAGTTACGGAAGAGACCCAGTACTTC.

This clonotype was detected ten times or more. This sequence joins TRBV2 and TRBJ2-7; D not resolved. The length of the CDR3 is 12 residues. Germline CDR1 SNHLY, CDR2 FYNNEI. V was pared by 2 bases and J by 2 bases, with 4 bases between. This chain's CDR3 is CASSESAYEQYF. The CDR3 DNA is TGTGCCAGCAGTGAAAGTGCCTACGAGCAGTACTTC.

J is TRBJ1-1 and V is TRBV4-3; 7 positions agree with TRBD1. The V gene's germline CDR1 is LGHNA and CDR2 YSLEER. This CDR3 spans 15 amino acids. V was clipped by 2 bases and J by 7 bases; unmatched bases: 10. For the CDR3, the DNA is TGCGCCAGCAGCCAAACCCGGGACAGTATATTTGAAGCTTTCTTT. It is translated as CASSQTRDSIFEAFF.

This clonotype was seen repeatedly, ten times or more. This chain connects TRBV7-2 to TRBJ1-1, with a tentative D call TRBD1 (6 bases). The germline CDR1 and CDR2 sequences are SGHTA and FQGNSA. With 4 bases removed from V and 5 bases from J, the gap between germline ends came to 11 bases. The CDR3 sequence is 13 residues long. The DNA of the CDR3 is TGTGCCAGCAGCTACCAAGGGGGAACTGAAGCTTTCTTT. This translates into CASSYQGGTEAFF.

This clonotype was seen at least ten times. The J gene is TRBJ2-3, the V gene TRBV12-3 or TRBV12-4; tentatively, D is TRBD2 (6 bases). This CDR3 has 16 amino acids. V lost 6 bases, J lost 4 bases, and 20 bases lay in between. The CDR3 loop is CASSILSRGFPDTQYF. CDR3 sequence (DNA): TGTGCCAGCAGCATCCTGTCCCGGGGGTTCCCAGATACGCAGTATTTT.

The genes are TRBV7-2 and TRBJ2-3, with TRBD2 matching 12 bases. The CDR3 totals 16 residues. J was trimmed by 7 bases and V by 1 base; bases with no gene match: 6. Germline V gives CDR1 SGHTA, CDR2 FQGNSA. The CDR3 region is CASSLDPSGRANTQYF. CDR3 DNA: TGTGCCAGCAGCTTAGATCCTAGCGGGAGGGCCAATACGCAGTATTTT.

In its sample, this clonotype was seen many times. The CDR3 here is CASSQQGINTEAFF. The CDR3 nucleotides are TGTGCCAGCAGCCAACAGGGGATAAACACTGAAGCTTTCTTT. The chain has TRBV16 and TRBJ1-1, with D perhaps matching TRBD1 (6 bases). Per the germline V gene, CDR1 is KGHSY and CDR2 is FQNENV. The length of the CDR3 is 14 residues. V was pared by 2 bases and J by 2 bases, with 9 bases between.

The rearrangement links TRBV5-1 to TRBJ2-3; a possible D gene is TRBD2 (5 bases). Looked up from germline, CDR1 is SGHRS and CDR2 is YFSETQ. The CDR3 spans 14 residues. Trimming cost V 6 bases and J 0 bases, with 11 bases left between them. The CDR3 DNA is TGCGCCAGCACTGAAGCGGCGAGCACAGATACGCAGTATTTT. Translating gives CASTEAASTDTQYF. Using reference TRBV5-1 and TRBJ2-3 for the parts outside the CDR3, the full variable domain is KAGVTQTPRYLIKTRGQQVTLSCSPISGHRSVSWYQQTPGQGLQFLFEYFSETQRNKGNFPGRFSGRQFSNSRSEMNVSTLELGDSALYLCASTEAASTDTQYFGPGTRLTVL.

This clonotype was detected a few times. The gene calls are TRBV30 and TRBJ1-3; D call uncertain. This CDR3 spans 13 amino acids. Per germline, CDR1 GTSNPN and CDR2 SVGIG (reference sequence). V lost 5 bases, J lost 3 bases, and 11 bases lay in between. CDR3 amino acids: CAWGPRGGNTIYF. The DNA of the CDR3 is TGTGCCTGGGGTCCCCGAGGTGGAAACACCATATATTTT. The whole variable domain, remainder taken from reference TRBV30 and TRBJ1-3, is SQTIHQWPATLVQPVGSPLSLECTVEGTSNPNLYWYRQAAGRGLQLLFYSVGIGQISSEVPQNLSASRPQDRQFILSSKKLLLSDSGFYLCAWGPRGGNTIYFGEGSWLTVV.

In this sample, this clonotype turned up a few times. The J gene is TRBJ2-7, the V gene TRBV12-3 or TRBV12-4; 11 bases are a match to TRBD2. The CDR3 runs 16 residues. V lost 6 bases, J lost 2 bases, and 9 bases stayed unmatched. In DNA, the CDR3 is TGTGCCAGCAGCCTTCGAGGGACTAGCGGCCCCTACGAGCAGTACTTC. This encodes CASSLRGTSGPYEQYF.

The chain is built from TRBV6-1 and TRBJ1-1, with unresolved D. Per germline, CDR1 MNHNS and CDR2 SASEGT. CDR3 size: 14 residues. V dropped 7 bases and J dropped 6 bases, with 18 bases sitting between them. CDR3: CASTRNPSQAEAFF. The CDR3 region has the DNA TGTGCCAGCACCCGAAACCCCAGCCAAGCTGAAGCTTTCTTT.

Concerning this clonotype: Since no conserved phenylalanine or tryptophan closes the CDR3, a read error is the likely cause. The V and J genes are TRBV7-3 and TRBJ2-7, with TRBD2 matching 10 bases. With 5 bases clipped from V and 4 bases from J, the junction kept 5 bases outside the gene matches. Germline values: CDR1 SGHTA, CDR2 FQGTGA. The CDR3 covers 14 residues. In DNA form, the CDR3 reads TGTGCCAGCAGCGTTAGCGGGGGGCCGTACGAGCAGTACTTG. Protein: CASSVSGGPYEQYL.

The chain combines TRBV4-2 with TRBJ2-3; perhaps D is TRBD1 or TRBD2 (5 bases each). Germline V gene sequence: CDR1 LGHNA, CDR2 YNFKEQ. The CDR3 runs to 18 residues. V was pared by 8 bases and J by 4 bases, with 28 bases between. The CDR3 nucleotides are TGTGCCAGCGGCCCTCACCTCCGGGGCCGAGAACGTGCAGATACGCAGTATTTT. It specifies CASGPHLRGRERADTQYF.

At least ten counts were recorded for this clonotype. The genes are TRBV10-3 and TRBJ2-5; D remains unclear. This CDR3 region has 14 residues. From germline, CDR1 is ENHRY and CDR2 SYGVKD. V was cut by 3 bases and J by 5 bases, with 13 bases left in between. The CDR3 bases are TGTGCCATCAGTGATGCCCCGCCTGGTGAGACCCAGTACTTC. It specifies CAISDAPPGETQYF.

As concerns this clonotype: Relative to the germline gene, one junction end is altered; a read error may explain this. The V gene is TRBV7-7, the J gene TRBJ2-5; possibly TRBD1 for D (6 bases). Per germline, CDR1 SSHAT and CDR2 FNYEAQ (reference sequence). The length of the CDR3 is 13 residues. CDR3 DNA: TGTGCTAGCAGACCCCAGGGGCAAGAGACCCAGTACTTC. The encoded protein is CASRPQGQETQYF.